Shown below are 25 T cell receptor beta chains from a single sample sequenced in a study of T cells in Graves' hyperthyroidism and ophthalmopathy. What was amplified from RNA transcripts were TCR beta CDR3 regions. The TCR CDR3 first-round RT-PCR relied on the HTBI primer set. TCRdb analysed the multiplex PCR reads with MiXCR anew, one entry per CDR3 protein. The data hold about 640,000 distinct CDR3 sequences, with about 14% observed a single time. The specimen sequenced was blood. The receptors derive from a woman aged 45-59 years with Graves' ophthalmopathy.

This clonotype has ten or more counts. The chain carries TRBV5-1 and TRBJ2-7; TRBD1 is a possible D gene (5 bases). The CDR3 length is 14 residues. The germline V gene encodes CDR1 SGHRS and CDR2 YFSETQ. V lost 1 base, J lost 6 bases, and 14 bases lay in between. The CDR3 loop is CASSLLGAASEQYF. The DNA for the CDR3 is TGCGCCAGCAGCTTGCTTGGGGCGGCCTCCGAGCAGTACTTC.

This clonotype was observed at least ten times. The chain carries TRBV20-1 and TRBJ2-7, with 11 bases aligning to TRBD2. CDR1 is DFQATT, CDR2 SNEGSKA, per germline (reference sequence). With 6 bases clipped from V and 4 bases from J, the junction kept 11 bases outside the gene matches. This CDR3 has 15 residues. In nucleotides, the CDR3 is TGCAGTGCCCACCCACTAGCGGGAGAGGTGTACGAGCAGTACTTC. Its protein is CSAHPLAGEVYEQYF.

This clonotype was counted only a few times. The J gene is TRBJ1-6, the V gene TRBV6-5; D remains unclear. This CDR3 contains 18 residues. Germline V gives CDR1 MNHEY, CDR2 SVGAGI. V lost 0 bases, J lost 0 bases, and 12 bases lay in between. CDR3 sequence (DNA): TGTGCCAGCAGTTACTCGATCATGGCTAGCTCCTATAATTCACCCCTCCACTTT. It translates to CASSYSIMASSYNSPLHF.

The J gene is TRBJ2-2, the V gene TRBV14; TRBD2 matches at 10 bases. The CDR3 has 17 amino acids. With 4 bases clipped from V and 4 bases from J, the junction kept 9 bases outside the gene matches. Germline CDR1 and CDR2: SGHDN and FVKESK. CDR3 DNA: TGTGCCAGCAGCCCCCTAGCGGGAGCGGGTGGCACCGGGGAGCTGTTTTTT. It encodes CASSPLAGAGGTGELFF.

The CDR3 protein is CSARGMTGNTEAFF. In DNA, the CDR3 is TGCAGTGCTAGAGGGATGACAGGGAACACTGAAGCTTTCTTT. The rearrangement joins TRBV20-1 to TRBJ1-1; tentatively, D is TRBD1 (6 bases). CDR3 length: 14 residues. CDR1 is DFQATT, CDR2 SNEGSKA, per germline (reference sequence). Trimming took 1 base from V and 1 from J, leaving 10 bases between them.

This clonotype was seen many times. The chain uses TRBV2 and TRBJ2-1; D remains unclear. CDR1 and CDR2 from the germline V gene are SNHLY and FYNNEI. With 4 bases removed from V and 0 bases from J, the gap between germline ends came to 7 bases. The CDR3 consists of 14 residues. DNA for the CDR3: TGTGCCAGCAGTGGGGAAAGCTCCTACAATGAGCAGTTCTTC. Translating gives CASSGESSYNEQFF.

The gene calls are TRBV13 and TRBJ2-7; TRBD2 matches 10 bases. The CDR3 loop spans 16 amino acids. The V segment lost 2 bases and the J segment 1 base; nucleotides outside the gene matches: 5. CDR1 and CDR2 from the germline V gene are PRHDT and FYEKMQ (reference sequence). CDR3 loop: CASSLLAGAQSYEQYF. The CDR3 DNA reads as TGTGCCAGCAGCTTACTAGCGGGAGCCCAGTCCTACGAGCAGTACTTC.

This clonotype was found many times. The chain uses TRBV19 and TRBJ2-2, with D tentatively TRBD2 (5 bases). The CDR3 spans 15 residues. Trimming removed 4 bases from V and 0 bases from J, with 9 bases in between. CDR1 LNHDA and CDR2 SQIVND come from the germline V gene (reference sequence). CDR3 region: CASSRLPANTGELFF. CDR3 DNA: TGTGCCAGTAGTAGACTACCCGCGAACACCGGGGAGCTGTTTTTT.

The table lists this clonotype with many counts. The rearrangement links TRBV5-1 to TRBJ1-2; weak D call: TRBD1 (5 bases). V lost 2 bases and J lost 7, with 12 bases in between. The CDR3 is made up of 13 amino acids. Per germline, CDR1 SGHRS and CDR2 YFSETQ. The CDR3, as DNA: TGCGCCAGCAGCTTACAGGCTCCGGGTGGCTACACCTTC. This gives the protein CASSLQAPGGYTF.

This clonotype has ten or more counts. This chain uses TRBV28 with TRBJ1-1; D is undetermined. Trimming took 6 bases from V and 0 from J, leaving 17 bases between them. The CDR3 extends over 16 amino acids. Germline CDR1 and CDR2: MDHEN and SYDVKM. The CDR3 nucleotides are TGTGCCAGCAGATCTGACCGGTCTTACGTGAACACTGAAGCTTTCTTT. This encodes CASRSDRSYVNTEAFF.

This clonotype has at least ten counts. V gene TRBV20-1 combines with J gene TRBJ2-4; 7 bases map to TRBD1. Germline values: CDR1 DFQATT, CDR2 SNEGSKA (reference sequence). The V and J ends lost 5 bases and 3 bases, in that order; junction bases with no gene match: 10. CDR3 length: 15 residues. CDR3 sequence: CSALGTAWDKNIQYF. The CDR3 DNA reads TGCAGTGCTCTGGGGACAGCGTGGGACAAAAACATTCAGTACTTC.

The chain is built from TRBV27 and TRBJ1-3; D is perhaps TRBD1 (5 bases). CDR3 length equals 14 residues. V gave up 5 bases and J gave up 6 bases, with 14 bases separating them. Germline CDR1 reads MNHEY; CDR2 reads SMNVEV (reference sequence). DNA of the CDR3: TGTGCCAGCAGTCCCGGGACGACAGTAAACACCATATATTTT. Protein sequence: CASSPGTTVNTIYF.

This clonotype was observed many times. The chain has TRBV12-3 or TRBV12-4 and TRBJ2-2; D gene unclear. This CDR3 has 15 residues. The germline V and J ends were trimmed by 3 bases and 0 bases, with 8 bases remaining between them. The DNA of the CDR3 is TGTGCCAGCAGTTTTGGTAGCTCGAACACCGGGGAGCTGTTTTTT. Translation: CASSFGSSNTGELFF.

Remarks on this clonotype: A much larger clone lies one base from this, so it may be a read error. The gene calls are TRBV7-6 and TRBJ2-1, with D uncertain. Per the germline V gene, CDR1 is SGHVS and CDR2 is FNYEAQ. The CDR3 length is 15 residues. V gave up 5 bases and J gave up 2 bases, with 13 bases separating them. The CDR3 region is CASSLTESPYNEQFF. The CDR3 DNA is TGTGCCAGCAGCCTCACGGAGAGCCCCTACAATGAGCAGTTCTTC.

This clonotype was observed at least ten times. The V gene is TRBV12-3 or TRBV12-4, the J gene TRBJ2-7; 8 bases align to TRBD2. The CDR3 runs 13 residues. The V segment lost 10 bases and the J segment 5 bases; nucleotides outside the gene matches: 10. CDR3 in amino acids: CAIRRGGRNEQYF. For the CDR3, the DNA is TGTGCCATCAGACGGGGGGGAAGGAACGAGCAGTACTTC.

The chain links TRBV4-1 to TRBJ1-5, with no clear D. Germline V lookup: CDR1 MGHRA, CDR2 YSYEKL. This CDR3 spans 16 amino acids. V gave up 0 bases and J gave up 0 bases, with 9 bases separating them. The CDR3 loop reads CASSQESQYSNQPQHF. The CDR3 bases are TGCGCCAGCAGCCAAGAATCACAGTATAGCAATCAGCCCCAGCATTTT.

This clonotype was seen ten or more times. The chain couples TRBV27 to TRBJ2-2; TRBD2 matches 13 bases. Unmatched junction bases numbered 6, after V lost 4 bases and J lost 4 bases. CDR3 size: 17 residues. Germline CDR1 MNHEY, CDR2 SMNVEV (reference sequence). The CDR3 is CASSSRTSGSATGELFF. DNA of the CDR3: TGTGCCAGCAGTTCCCGGACTAGCGGGAGTGCCACCGGGGAGCTGTTTTTT.

This chain connects TRBV7-9 to TRBJ1-1, with no clear D. The CDR3 loop spans 13 amino acids. Germline CDR1 and CDR2: SEHNR and FQNEAQ (reference sequence). Trimming shortened V by 7 bases and J by 0 bases, and 9 bases separated the two germline ends. CDR3 protein: CASTNTVNTEAFF. The CDR3 region has the DNA TGTGCCAGCACCAATACAGTGAACACTGAAGCTTTCTTT. Supplemented by reference TRBV7-9 and TRBJ1-1, the full variable domain reads DTGVSQNPRHKITKRGQNVTFRCDPISEHNRLYWYRQTLGQGPEFLTYFQNEAQLEKSRLLSDRFSAERPKGSFSTLEIQRTEQGDSAMYLCASTNTVNTEAFFGQGTRLTVV.

CDR3 DNA: TGTGCCAGCAGTTTCCAGTTAGGCTATGGCTACACCTTC. As protein: CASSFQLGYGYTF. The chain links TRBV6-1 to TRBJ1-2; unclear D gene. The V end was cut by 5 bases, the J end by 4 bases, with 11 bases between. Per the germline V gene, CDR1 is MNHNS and CDR2 is SASEGT. The CDR3 runs 13 residues.

This clonotype was picked up many times. V and J are TRBV2 and TRBJ1-1; possible D gene TRBD1, 6 bases. The CDR3 totals 12 residues. In germline, CDR1 is SNHLY, CDR2 FYNNEI. V was trimmed by 8 bases and J by 5 bases, leaving 12 bases between them. CDR3 region: CASHIQGTEAFF. CDR3 coding DNA: TGTGCCAGCCATATCCAGGGGACTGAAGCTTTCTTT.

This chain connects TRBV12-3 or TRBV12-4 to TRBJ2-1; D possibly corresponds to TRBD2 (6 bases). The CDR3 consists of 14 residues. The germline V and J ends were trimmed by 7 bases and 6 bases, with 16 bases remaining between them. As DNA, the CDR3 is TGTGCCAGCAACGAGAGACTAGTTTCCAATGAGCAGTTCTTC. Translated: CASNERLVSNEQFF.

This clonotype showed up many times. The V call is TRBV30, the J call TRBJ1-3; 8 bases match TRBD1. The V gene end was trimmed by 3 bases and the J gene end by 3 bases; junction bases not matched to a gene: 4. The germline gives CDR1 GTSNPN, CDR2 SVGIG (reference sequence). This CDR3 comprises 14 residues. The CDR3 DNA is TGTGCCTGGAGGTCAGGGGGCTTTGGAAACACCATATATTTT. This gives the protein CAWRSGGFGNTIYF.

The rearrangement joins TRBV4-2 to TRBJ2-1; 9 bases agree with TRBD2. The CDR3 is made up of 16 amino acids. Germline trimming cut 0 bases from V and 7 bases from J; bases unmatched to any gene: 7. CDR1 is LGHNA, CDR2 YNFKEQ, per germline. As DNA, the CDR3 is TGTGCCAGCAGCCAAGAAGGGGCTAGCGGGAAAAATGAGCAGTTCTTC. Residues: CASSQEGASGKNEQFF.

The chain employs TRBV20-1 and TRBJ1-2, with 7 positions matching TRBD1. Germline CDR1 reads DFQATT; CDR2 reads SNEGSKA (reference sequence). The V segment lost 3 bases and the J segment 2 bases; nucleotides outside the gene matches: 9. The CDR3 runs 15 residues. In nucleotides, the CDR3 is TGCAGTGCTAGTCATCGGGACAGCTCCAACTATGGCTACACCTTC. This translates into CSASHRDSSNYGYTF.

There are a few counts of this clonotype. V and J are TRBV9 and TRBJ2-5; 10 bases fit TRBD2. Trimming removed 2 bases from V and 5 bases from J; junction bases left unmatched: 3. CDR1 is SGDLS, CDR2 YYNGEE, per germline. The CDR3 has 14 residues. CDR3: CASSVTSGWETQYF. Here the CDR3 DNA reads TGTGCCAGCAGCGTGACTAGCGGGTGGGAGACCCAGTACTTC. The full variable domain, rest sourced from reference TRBV9 and TRBJ2-5, is DSGVTQTPKHLITATGQRVTLRCSPRSGDLSVYWYQQSLDQGLQFLIQYYNGEERAKGNILERFSAQQFPDLHSELNLSSLELGDSALYFCASSVTSGWETQYFGPGTRLLVL.